This entry is about one TCR beta chain. This sample was included in a study of blood T cell repertoires in COVID-19. Assay used: immunoSEQ multiplex PCR; TCRdb lists only in-frame clones, some missing. Of around 150,000 clones in the sample, about 77% were seen once. The ends were cut back, 8 bases at V and 5 bases at J, with 19 bases in the middle. This CDR3 spans 15 amino acids. Germline V gives CDR1 MNHEY, CDR2 SMNVEV (reference sequence). The clonotype was recovered from a woman aged 80 or over with acute or convalescent COVID-19. The chain recombines TRBV27 with TRBJ1-5; the D gene is possibly TRBD1 (6 bases). The sequencing input was peripheral blood. The CDR3: CASRFASQGYQPQHF. In DNA form, the CDR3 reads TGTGCCAGCCGGTTCGCCTCTCAGGGGTATCAGCCCCAGCATTTT.